This T cell receptor (beta chain) comes out of a study of cytomegalovirus exposure and HLA in healthy donors. Findings and limits, study-wide: Using a false discovery rate of 0.05, a later analysis showed that about 16,000 TCR beta sequences were associated with HLA alleles. Fewer N-insertions than the approximately 700-donor mean were reportedly shown by an Asian-associated ancestry cluster in a later analysis.

PCR was performed using 60 Vbeta and 13 Jbeta primers. Sequencing used immunoSEQ multiplex PCR; TCRdb keeps in-frame clones, though not all of them. The sample includes 85,000 to 90,000 clones, around 74% of them seen just once. Turning to this clone: Its antigen is unidentified.

The germline V gene encodes CDR1 MNHEY and CDR2 SMNVEV (reference sequence). The CDR3 length is 14 residues. J was trimmed by 9 bases and V by 6 bases; bases with no gene match: 7. The receptor comes from a man aged 25-45 years in good health and CMV-seropositive. Specimen: PBMCs. This chain uses TRBV27 with TRBJ2-3; TRBD2 matches 12 bases. CDR3 bases: TGTGCCAGCAGGACTAGCGGGGGATTTGACACGCAGTATTTT. Protein: CASRTSGGFDTQYF.